Here is one T cell receptor beta chain with its context. The data are from a study of blood T cell repertoires in COVID-19. V was clipped by 0 bases and J by 9 bases; unmatched bases: 13. The CDR3 has 17 amino acids. Germline-derived CDR1 and CDR2 are LGHNA and YSLEER. Clones were read by immunoSEQ multiplex PCR, and TCRdb kept only the in-frame ones, dropping some. The repertoire holds about 100,000 clones, with about 80% as singletons. Sample: peripheral blood. This clonotype was obtained from a man between 65 and 80 years old with active or convalescent COVID-19. The V call is TRBV4-3, the J call TRBJ2-1; 8 bases match TRBD2. The CDR3 here is CASSQDWGRGGISEQFF. CDR3 nucleotides: TGCGCCAGCAGCCAAGATTGGGGTCGGGGGGGTATAAGTGAGCAGTTCTTC.